This is a list of T cell receptor beta chains from one sample in a study of T cell responses to AZD1222 COVID-19 vaccine. Sequencing used immunoSEQ multiplex PCR; TCRdb keeps in-frame clones, though not all of them. This table holds just under 85,000 clones, roughly nine tenths found once. The material sequenced was peripheral blood, taken on day 0 of AZD1222 vaccination. The receptor set was obtained from an adult in good health. The CDR3 runs from the conserved cysteine through the conserved F or W. A D gene is named only where the DNA matches it firmly. The listing skips clone size in some rows; elsewhere it reads once, few, many or a size class.

>.|TRBJ2-1|.|TRBV7-6
TGTGCCAGCAGCTTATTCAGCGGACTATACAATGAGCAGTTCTTC
CASSLFSGLYNEQFF
>.|TRBJ1-1|.|TRBV4-2
TGTGCCAGCAGCCCGAGCCCGGGGGTCAACACTGAAGCTTTCTTT
CASSPSPGVNTEAFF
>TRBD1|TRBJ2-1|.|TRBV19
TGTGCCAGTAGTACGGACAGGGGTGCCAATGAGCAGTTCTTC
CASSTDRGANEQFF
>.|TRBJ2-7|.|TRBV11-1
TGTGCCAGCAGCTTAGCGGGAGCGCCCTACGAGCAGTACTTC
CASSLAGAPYEQYF
>.|TRBJ1-4|.|TRBV25-1
TGTGCCAGCAGTCTAGGCGCTGGGGTCGTTGAAAAACTGTTTTTT
CASSLGAGVVEKLFF
>.|TRBJ1-2|.|TRBV28
TGTGCCAGCCGAGGCTATGGCTACACCTTC
CASRGYGYTF
>.|TRBJ1-1|.|TRBV5-4
TGTGCCAGCAGCTTGATAGGGATGAACACTGAAGCTTTCTTT
CASSLIGMNTEAFF
>TRBD2|TRBJ2-5|.|TRBV7-2
TGTGCCAGCAGCTCCGGACTAGCGGGAGGGGTGGAGACCCAGTACTTC
CASSSGLAGGVETQYF
>.|TRBJ2-7|.|TRBV5-6
TGTGCCAGCAGCTTGGGGATGGTCGAGCAGTACTTC
CASSLGMVEQYF
>.|TRBJ2-3|.|TRBV5-8
TGTGCCAGCAGCTTGGCAGATACGCAGTATTTT
CASSLADTQYF
>TRBD1|TRBJ2-7|.|TRBV9
TGTGCCAGCAGCGTCTCCGGGACAGGGCTGTACGAGCAGTACTTC
CASSVSGTGLYEQYF
>TRBD1|TRBJ1-1|.|TRBV28
TGTGCCAGCAGTTTATGGGACAGGGGAGTGAACACTGAAGCTTTCTTT
CASSLWDRGVNTEAFF
>TRBD1|TRBJ2-4|.|TRBV5-1
TGCGCCAGCAGCCAAGGACAGGTTCCGGACATTCAGTACTTC
CASSQGQVPDIQYF
>.|TRBJ1-3|.|TRBV2
TGTGCCAGCCGAGGACAGTTCTCTGGAAACACCATATATTTT
CASRGQFSGNTIYF
>TRBD1|TRBJ2-5|few|TRBV7-9
TGTGCCAGCACCCTATCACAGGGGACACTTACTCAAGAGACCCAGTACTTC
CASTLSQGTLTQETQYF
>TRBD2|TRBJ2-7|.|TRBV7-9
TGTGCCAGCAGCTTAGGGGGAGGGCACTACGAGCAGTACTTC
CASSLGGGHYEQYF